The 30 T cell receptor beta chains given below trace back to one sample, sequenced in a study of blood T cell repertoires in COVID-19. TCRdb's copy holds only in-frame clones and misses some; the assay was immunoSEQ multiplex PCR. The repertoire holds 250,000 to 350,000 clones, with approximately 86% as singletons. What was sequenced was peripheral blood. Receptor source: a woman between 45 and 65 years old who had recovered from COVID-19.

The rearrangement joins TRBV27 to TRBJ2-7, with 12 bases that match TRBD1. CDR1 is MNHEY and CDR2 is SMNVEV in the germline V gene (reference sequence). The CDR3 is 16 amino acids. Losses at the gene ends were 1 base for V and 4 bases for J; bases not matched to a gene: 5. The CDR3 DNA follows: TGTGCCAGCAGTTTATGGCTGGGACAGGGGGCATACGAGCAGTACTTC. This sequence encodes CASSLWLGQGAYEQYF.

The chain is built from TRBV7-2 and TRBJ2-5; D is undetermined. This CDR3 is 12 amino acids long. V lost 2 bases and J 5 bases, leaving 6 bases between the germline ends. Germline loops: CDR1 SGHTA, CDR2 FQGNSA. The CDR3 DNA follows: TGTGCCAGCAGCTTACATCGGGAGACCCAGTACTTC. This codes for CASSLHRETQYF.

The chain is built from TRBV7-9 and TRBJ2-1; weak D call: TRBD2 (6 bases). Trimming removed 5 bases from V and 8 bases from J, with 19 bases in between. Germline lookup yields CDR1 SEHNR and CDR2 FQNEAQ (reference sequence). The CDR3 is 15 residues long. This chain's CDR3 is CASSPPGENRDEQFF. The CDR3 coding sequence is TGTGCCAGCAGCCCCCCGGGGGAGAATAGGGATGAGCAGTTCTTC.

The chain recombines TRBV6-5 with TRBJ1-2; no reliable D call. This CDR3 is built from 14 residues. Trimming pared 2 bases from V and 8 bases from J, leaving 15 bases between. Germline V gene sequence: CDR1 MNHEY, CDR2 SVGAGI. The CDR3 sequence is CASSYLDERGGYTF. The CDR3 nucleotides are TGTGCCAGCAGTTACCTAGATGAACGAGGCGGCTACACCTTC.

This chain connects TRBV21-1 to TRBJ1-5; the D call in the table, TRBD1, was not verified against the DNA. TRBV21-1 is listed as a pseudogene. CDR3 size: 19 residues. The CDR3 DNA follows: TGTGCCAGCAGCAAGCCGTCAAGGGGGAGAAAGTCCTGCAATCAGCCCCAGCATTTT. Its translation is CASSKPSRGRKSCNQPQHF.

V gene TRBV6-5 combines with J gene TRBJ1-1; D gene ambiguous. Deletions cut 0 bases from V and 5 bases from J, with 10 bases between. CDR3 length: 14 residues. CDR1 MNHEY and CDR2 SVGAGI come from the germline V gene. CDR3 in amino acids: CASSYSAPGTEAFF. The CDR3, as DNA: TGTGCCAGCAGTTACTCTGCACCCGGGACTGAAGCTTTCTTT.

CDR3 region: CASRLYRGANTGELFF. In DNA form, the CDR3 reads TGTGCCAGCAGGTTATACAGGGGCGCGAACACCGGGGAGCTGTTTTTT. The chain couples TRBV7-2 to TRBJ2-2, with 7 bases fitting TRBD1. This CDR3 spans 16 amino acids. Germline V lookup: CDR1 SGHTA, CDR2 FQGNSA. V lost 6 bases and J lost 0; bases outside the gene matches: 7.

The chain is built from TRBV18 and TRBJ2-3; the D is unclear. Germline loops: CDR1 KGHSH, CDR2 LQKENI. The length of the CDR3 is 13 residues. The V end was cut by 4 bases, the J end by 6 bases, with 11 bases between. In DNA, the CDR3 is TGTGCCAGCTCACTCTACCACGGGGATACGCAGTATTTT. Its protein is CASSLYHGDTQYF. Filled out from reference TRBV18 and TRBJ2-3, the complete variable domain reads NAGVMQNPRHLVRRRGQEARLRCSPMKGHSHVYWYRQLPEEGLKFMVYLQKENIIDESGMPKERFSAEFPKEGPSILRIQQVVRGDSAAYFCASSLYHGDTQYFGPGTRLTVL.

The chain recombines TRBV30 with TRBJ2-1; TRBD1 might be the D (7 bases). Germline loops: CDR1 GTSNPN, CDR2 SVGIG (reference sequence). The CDR3 sequence is 16 residues long. V lost 4 bases and J lost 6, with 22 bases in between. The CDR3 loop is CAWTQGGRDNINEQFF. In DNA, the CDR3 is TGTGCCTGGACTCAGGGGGGCAGGGATAACATCAATGAGCAGTTCTTC.

This clone was seen a single time. The rearrangement links TRBV9 to TRBJ2-3; 7 bases are shared with TRBD1. Germline CDR1 reads SGDLS; CDR2 reads YYNGEE. CDR3 size: 14 residues. The V segment lost 5 bases and the J segment 5 bases; nucleotides outside the gene matches: 8. The CDR3 DNA reads as TGTGCCAGCAGTCCGAGGGGGCCAATAGATACGCAGTATTTT. This codes for CASSPRGPIDTQYF.

A single count supports this clone. The gene calls are TRBV7-2 and TRBJ2-1; D is perhaps TRBD2 (6 bases). CDR3 size: 16 residues. The V gene lost 4 bases and the J gene lost 6 bases, with 19 bases spanning the gap. Per germline, CDR1 SGHTA and CDR2 FQGNSA. Here the CDR3 reads CASSSRRDWGSNEQFF. The DNA for the CDR3 is TGTGCCAGCAGCTCCCGCCGGGACTGGGGAAGCAATGAGCAGTTCTTC.

The chain uses TRBV5-1 and TRBJ2-3, with D tentatively TRBD1 (6 bases). CDR1 is SGHRS, CDR2 YFSETQ, per germline. This CDR3 region has 15 residues. Deletions cut 0 bases from V and 6 bases from J, with 14 bases between. Here the CDR3 reads CASSLVGGTFDTQYF. As DNA, the CDR3 is TGCGCCAGCAGCTTGGTAGGGGGAACGTTTGATACGCAGTATTTT.

The gene calls are TRBV11-2 and TRBJ2-1, with D unclear. This CDR3 has 12 residues. Germline V gives CDR1 SGHAT, CDR2 FQNNGV. Trimming pared 3 bases from V and 4 bases from J, leaving 4 bases between. CDR3 DNA: TGTGCCAGCAGCTTGAGGTACAATGAGCAGTTCTTC. This codes for CASSLRYNEQFF.

The V and J genes are TRBV5-1 and TRBJ1-1; TRBD1 might be the D (6 bases). The germline gives CDR1 SGHRS, CDR2 YFSETQ. Trimming took 4 bases from V and 0 from J, leaving 13 bases between them. The CDR3 spans 15 residues. The DNA for the CDR3 is TGCGCCAGCAGCCCGGCGACAGGTTTGAACACTGAAGCTTTCTTT. It encodes CASSPATGLNTEAFF. The full variable domain, with the rest looked up from reference TRBV5-1 and TRBJ1-1, is KAGVTQTPRYLIKTRGQQVTLSCSPISGHRSVSWYQQTPGQGLQFLFEYFSETQRNKGNFPGRFSGRQFSNSRSEMNVSTLELGDSALYLCASSPATGLNTEAFFGQGTRLTVV.

V is TRBV27 and J is TRBJ2-7; 9 bases match TRBD2. Germline loops: CDR1 MNHEY, CDR2 SMNVEV (reference sequence). The CDR3 is 13 residues long. Unmatched junction bases numbered 7, after V lost 6 bases and J lost 7 bases. For the CDR3, the DNA is TGTGCCAGCAGCTTTGGACTAGCGAAGGAGCAGTACTTC. Amino acid sequence: CASSFGLAKEQYF.

The J gene is TRBJ2-7, the V gene TRBV10-3; the match to TRBD1 covers 8 bases. The germline gives CDR1 ENHRY, CDR2 SYGVKD. The length of the CDR3 is 13 residues. The V gene end was trimmed by 4 bases and the J gene end by 3 bases; junction bases not matched to a gene: 2. The CDR3 protein is CAISATGGYEQYF. The CDR3 DNA follows: TGTGCCATCAGTGCCACAGGGGGCTACGAGCAGTACTTC.

The chain employs TRBV3-1 (or the pseudogene TRBV3-2) and TRBJ2-1; 16 bases are a match to TRBD2. V dropped 4 bases and J dropped 10; count of bases not matched to a gene: 7. The length of the CDR3 is 16 residues. The germline V gene has CDR1 LGHDT and CDR2 YNNKEL (reference sequence). Here the CDR3 DNA reads TGTGCCAGCAGCCTCACCGGGACTAGCGGGGGGGACGAGCAGTTCTTC. It yields the protein CASSLTGTSGGDEQFF.

The chain employs TRBV11-1 and TRBJ2-1; 9 bases are shared with TRBD1. With 5 bases clipped from V and 6 bases from J, the junction kept 2 bases outside the gene matches. The germline V gene encodes CDR1 SGHAT and CDR2 FQDESV (reference sequence). The CDR3 length is 13 residues. The CDR3 sequence is CASSETGGNEQFF. The CDR3 DNA reads TGTGCCAGCAGCGAGACAGGGGGCAATGAGCAGTTCTTC.

J is TRBJ1-1 and V is TRBV9; D gene uncertain. This CDR3 region has 13 residues. Germline assignment: CDR1 SGDLS and CDR2 YYNGEE. Trimming cost V 2 bases and J 1 base, with 6 bases left between them. CDR3 region: CASSVGANTEAFF. The CDR3 DNA is TGTGCCAGCAGCGTCGGAGCGAACACTGAAGCTTTCTTT. The full variable domain, in which reference TRBV9 and TRBJ1-1 provide the parts outside the CDR3, is DSGVTQTPKHLITATGQRVTLRCSPRSGDLSVYWYQQSLDQGLQFLIQYYNGEERAKGNILERFSAQQFPDLHSELNLSSLELGDSALYFCASSVGANTEAFFGQGTRLTVV.

The V and J genes are TRBV10-3 and TRBJ2-5; D is ambiguous. The length of the CDR3 is 12 residues. Germline CDR1 reads ENHRY; CDR2 reads SYGVKD. Trimming pared 7 bases from V and 4 bases from J, leaving 10 bases between. The CDR3 loop reads CAITDGGETQYF. In DNA, the CDR3 is TGTGCCATCACCGACGGCGGAGAGACCCAGTACTTC.

The CDR3 reads CASSLDNEQYF. CDR3 in DNA: TGTGCCAGCAGCTTAGATAACGAGCAGTACTTC. The chain is built from TRBV11-2 and TRBJ2-7, with unresolved D. Germline lookup yields CDR1 SGHAT and CDR2 FQNNGV. This CDR3 is 11 amino acids long. The germline V and J ends were trimmed by 0 bases and 5 bases, with 2 bases remaining between them.

The chain couples TRBV27 to TRBJ2-7, with D unclear. CDR1 MNHEY and CDR2 SMNVEV come from the germline V gene (reference sequence). The CDR3 spans 13 residues. V lost 2 bases to trimming and J lost 3 bases, with 8 bases between them. The CDR3 bases are TGTGCCAGCAGTTTAGTAGCAGACTACGAGCAGTACTTC. Protein: CASSLVADYEQYF.

This clone was seen a single time. V is TRBV11-2 and J is TRBJ2-3; perhaps TRBD2 as D (5 bases). CDR3 size: 16 residues. The V end lost 4 bases, the J end lost 0 bases, and 14 bases lay between the germline ends. Germline assignment: CDR1 SGHAT and CDR2 FQNNGV. The CDR3 reads CASSSQRRSSTDTQYF. In DNA, the CDR3 is TGTGCCAGCAGCTCACAGCGGAGATCTAGCACAGATACGCAGTATTTT.

The V call is TRBV6-5, the J call TRBJ1-2; D is undetermined. The CDR3 is made up of 15 amino acids. Germline V gives CDR1 MNHEY, CDR2 SVGAGI. Trimming cost V 6 bases and J 0 bases, with 14 bases left between them. The CDR3 bases are TGTGCCAGCAGGCCCCGTTTGGAGGCTAACTATGGCTACACCTTC. It translates to CASRPRLEANYGYTF.

The rearrangement joins TRBV28 to TRBJ2-1, with a weak D call TRBD2 (6 bases). Deletions cut 6 bases from V and 7 bases from J, with 19 bases between. This CDR3 is 15 amino acids long. Per the germline V gene, CDR1 is MDHEN and CDR2 is SYDVKM. The CDR3 reads CASRVSSPAGNEQFF. CDR3 bases: TGTGCCAGCAGGGTTAGCTCACCCGCGGGGAATGAGCAGTTCTTC. The complete variable domain, with remaining parts taken from reference TRBV28 and TRBJ2-1, reads DVKVTQSSRYLVKRTGEKVFLECVQDMDHENMFWYRQDPGLGLRLIYFSYDVKMKEKGDIPEGYSVSREKKERFSLILESASTNQTSMYLCASRVSSPAGNEQFFGPGTRLTVL.

J is TRBJ2-3 and V is TRBV24-1; the match to TRBD1 covers 10 bases. Germline V gives CDR1 KGHDR, CDR2 SFDVKD. Trimming took 3 bases from V and 6 from J; bases not matched to a gene: 8. The CDR3 has 16 residues. The CDR3 region has the DNA TGTGCCACCAGTGATCCCCGGGACAGGGGAGGGGATACGCAGTATTTT. Protein: CATSDPRDRGGDTQYF.

The chain joins TRBV7-2 to TRBJ2-1, with 8 bases aligning to TRBD1. Germline CDR1 and CDR2: SGHTA and FQGNSA. V gave up 5 bases and J gave up 7 bases; unmatched junction bases: 7. This CDR3 contains 14 residues. The DNA of the CDR3 is TGTGCCAGCAGCATCTACACAGGGGGGAATGAGCAGTTCTTC. Its protein product is CASSIYTGGNEQFF.

J is TRBJ2-4 and V is TRBV9, with D maybe TRBD1 (6 bases). Trimming took off 3 bases at V and 4 bases at J, with 11 bases between the two ends. CDR3 length equals 14 residues. The germline V gene encodes CDR1 SGDLS and CDR2 YYNGEE. This CDR3 reads CASSAGQPKNIQYF. The CDR3 coding sequence is TGTGCCAGCAGCGCCGGACAGCCGAAAAACATTCAGTACTTC. The variable domain in full, with the rest retrieved from reference TRBV9 and TRBJ2-4, is DSGVTQTPKHLITATGQRVTLRCSPRSGDLSVYWYQQSLDQGLQFLIQYYNGEERAKGNILERFSAQQFPDLHSELNLSSLELGDSALYFCASSAGQPKNIQYFGAGTRLSVL.

V gene TRBV20-1 combines with J gene TRBJ1-1; the D is unclear. Germline CDR1 DFQATT, CDR2 SNEGSKA (reference sequence). With 3 bases removed from V and 6 bases from J, the gap between germline ends came to 8 bases. This CDR3 contains 11 residues. In nucleotides, the CDR3 is TGCAGTGCTAGGGGGAGCGCTGAAGCTTTCTTT. Amino acid sequence: CSARGSAEAFF.

The chain couples TRBV7-2 to TRBJ2-3; D possibly corresponds to TRBD2 (6 bases). The length of the CDR3 is 13 residues. In germline, CDR1 is SGHTA, CDR2 FQGNSA. Trimming removed 4 bases at V and 5 bases at J, with 10 bases between. For the CDR3, the DNA is TGTGCCAGCAGCTACAAGCGGGTAGATACGCAGTATTTT. Translation gives CASSYKRVDTQYF.